This TCR beta chain was sequenced during a study of blood T cell repertoires in COVID-19. On the study more broadly: Italy, Spain and the United States were the sources of the convalescent and acute COVID-19 samples. The cDNA or gDNA used as material had been derived from T cells, B-cell-depleted T cells, or PBMCs.

In the authors' methods: Amplification from reference gene primers served as the basis for estimated nucleated cell counts. Method: immunoSEQ multiplex PCR; TCRdb's copy keeps in-frame clones and lacks some. The V and J calls and clone size are taken from that table; D and trimming were inferred from the DNA. This table has approximately 160,000 clones, 90% appearing once. The CDR3 has 16 residues. The V gene lost 1 base and the J gene lost 1 base, with 13 bases spanning the gap. Germline CDR1 and CDR2: SGHRS and YFSETQ. The chain uses TRBV5-1 and TRBJ2-3, with D perhaps TRBD2 (6 bases). The receptor's source is a man aged 60 to 75 with active or convalescent COVID-19. The sample taken for sequencing was peripheral blood. CDR3 amino acids: CASSLPRESGTDTQYF. The CDR3, as DNA: TGCGCCAGCAGCTTGCCCCGGGAGAGCGGCACAGATACGCAGTATTTT.